A single sample gave rise to the 19 T cell receptor beta chains below, sequenced in a study of tumor and adjacent non-tumor tissue in lung cancer. The template was RNA from unsorted bulk tissue. Three rounds of nested PCR, following a modified ARM-PCR protocol, produced the TCRbeta library. TCRdb reprocessed the multiplex PCR reads via MiXCR and lists one record per CDR3 protein. In the table there are some 93,000 distinct CDR3 sequences, about 66% of which are singletons. Material for sequencing was lung tumor tissue. The receptors here all came from a man aged 55 to 70 with non-small cell lung cancer.

This clonotype was seen just once. The junction does not match germline at one end; this may be a read error. Here the CDR3 DNA reads TGCGCAAGCATCCAAGATTCGGGTTTTGAGTGGGGTTCTGGTGAGCAGTTCTTC. This translates into CASIQDSGFEWGSGEQFF. The genes are TRBV4-1 and TRBJ2-1; D gene unclear. CDR3 length equals 18 residues. Per germline, CDR1 MGHRA and CDR2 YSYEKL.

This clonotype was observed a few times. A read error may explain this, as a much larger clone is one base away. This rearrangement joins TRBV10-2 to TRBJ2-3; D is unresolved. Germline loops: CDR1 WSHSY, CDR2 SAAADI. The length of the CDR3 is 13 residues. The CDR3 here is CVSSDLRTDTQYF. In DNA, the CDR3 is TGCGTCAGCAGTGATTTGCGGACCGATACGCAGTATTTT.

The V call is TRBV12-3 or TRBV12-4, the J call TRBJ2-1; D not certain. Trimming removed 3 bases at V and 4 bases at J, with 10 bases between. This CDR3 contains 14 residues. CDR3 sequence: CASSFLRIYNEQFF. The CDR3, as DNA: TGTGCCAGCAGTTTTCTACGGATTTACAATGAGCAGTTCTTC.

This clonotype was recorded only once. Compared with germline, one end of the junction differs, possibly owing to a read error. The CDR3 loop is CARSYGEKYGHTF. In DNA form, the CDR3 reads TGTGCCAGAAGTTACGGGGAGAAGTATGGCCACACCTTC. This chain joins TRBV6-5 and TRBJ1-2; D unclear. The CDR3 has 13 residues. Germline values: CDR1 MNHEY, CDR2 SVGAGI.

Only a few counts were recorded for this clonotype. The V call is TRBV2, the J call TRBJ2-5; 8 bases are shared with TRBD1. The germline V gene encodes CDR1 SNHLY and CDR2 FYNNEI. The V gene end was trimmed by 6 bases and the J gene end by 2 bases; junction bases not matched to a gene: 8. This CDR3 spans 15 amino acids. The CDR3 nucleotides are TGTGCCAGCAGACCCCGGACAGGGCCTCAAGAGACCCAGTACTTC. The encoded protein is CASRPRTGPQETQYF.

At least ten counts were recorded for this clonotype. The rearrangement links TRBV6-2 or TRBV6-3 to TRBJ1-3; D unclear. Per germline, CDR1 MNHEY and CDR2 SVGEGT. Trimming removed 0 bases from V and 0 bases from J, with 6 bases in between. The CDR3 covers 15 residues. The CDR3 DNA reads as TGTGCCAGCAGTTACTCCCAAGGCTCTGGAAACACCATATATTTT. As protein: CASSYSQGSGNTIYF.

The chain links TRBV12-3 or TRBV12-4 to TRBJ2-7; TRBD2 aligns across 14 bases. There are 17 residues in the CDR3. V lost 5 bases, J lost 2 bases, and 8 bases stayed unmatched. CDR3 coding DNA: TGTGCCAGCAGTCCGGGACTAGCGGGAGTTGGGGCCTACGAGCAGTACTTC. Translating gives CASSPGLAGVGAYEQYF.

Turning to this clonotype: An end of the junction differs from the germline gene, which may be a read error. The CDR3 spells CARSLNVETQYF. For the CDR3, the DNA is TGTGCCAGGAGCTTAAATGTGGAGACCCAGTACTTC. The chain recombines TRBV7-9 with TRBJ2-5, with D unresolved. The CDR3 is made up of 12 amino acids. Germline V gene lookup returns CDR1 SEHNR and CDR2 FQNEAQ (reference sequence). Supplemented by reference TRBV7-9 and TRBJ2-5, the full variable domain reads DTGVSQNPRHKITKRGQNVTFRCDPISEHNRLYWYRQTLGQGPEFLTYFQNEAQLEKSRLLSDRFSAERPKGSFSTLEIQRTEQGDSAMYLCARSLNVETQYFGPGTRLLVL.

Within the sample, this clonotype is medium-sized. This chain joins TRBV11-1 and TRBJ2-3, with D perhaps being TRBD1 or TRBD2 (6 bases each). The CDR3 spans 16 residues. Germline CDR1 reads SGHAT; CDR2 reads FQDESV (reference sequence). The ends were cut back, 3 bases at V and 5 bases at J, with 18 bases in the middle. CDR3 residues: CASSFVPGAGGDTQYF. DNA of the CDR3: TGTGCCAGCAGCTTTGTCCCGGGGGCCGGGGGAGATACGCAGTATTTT.

This clonotype showed up just once. The V and J genes are TRBV2 and TRBJ2-7, with D tentatively TRBD1 (6 bases). This CDR3 region has 12 residues. Germline CDR1 and CDR2: SNHLY and FYNNEI. The V end lost 10 bases, the J end lost 2 bases, and 12 bases lay between the germline ends. This CDR3 is CATVDRTYEQYF. The CDR3 DNA sequence: TGTGCCACCGTGGACAGAACCTACGAGCAGTACTTC.

This clonotype was found many times. This chain joins TRBV4-1 and TRBJ2-7, with TRBD2 matching 9 bases. The CDR3 consists of 14 residues. Germline CDR1 is MGHRA and CDR2 is YSYEKL. With 1 base clipped from V and 6 bases from J, the junction kept 4 bases outside the gene matches. The CDR3 sequence is CASSQAAGGVEQYF. The CDR3 bases are TGCGCCAGCAGCCAAGCGGCGGGAGGGGTCGAGCAGTACTTC.

In the case of this clonotype: This clone may be a read error of a much larger clone one base away. V usage is TRBV28 and J usage is TRBJ2-3, with 8 bases fitting TRBD1. The CDR3 extends over 16 amino acids. Germline V gene data show CDR1 as MDHEN and CDR2 as SYDVKM. The CDR3 spells CASSLLGQAATDMQYF. Here the CDR3 DNA reads TGTGCCAGCAGTTTATTGGGACAGGCGGCTACAGATATGCAGTATTTT.

To note about this clonotype: Germline is not matched at one junction end, which may reflect a read error. This chain links TRBV11-1 with TRBJ2-1; D may correspond to TRBD1 or TRBD2 (6 bases each). Per germline, CDR1 SGHAT and CDR2 FQDESV (reference sequence). This CDR3 is built from 14 residues. In nucleotides, the CDR3 is TGTGCCAACAGCTTCATCGGGAGACAGGACGAGCAGTCCTTC. It codes for CANSFIGRQDEQSF.

In the case of this clonotype: Because the CDR3 is missing its conserved closing phenylalanine or tryptophan, this is likely a read error. The chain combines TRBV5-1 with TRBJ2-1; 11 bases are shared with TRBD2. Germline CDR1 reads SGHRS; CDR2 reads YFSETQ. V was clipped by 4 bases and J by 8 bases; unmatched bases: 11. CDR3 length: 16 amino acids. For the CDR3, the DNA is TGCGCCAGCAGCCCGGGGACTAGCGGTGGGGGTGATGAGCAGTTCTCC. Its translation: CASSPGTSGGGDEQFS.

Concerning this clonotype itself: This is likely a read error, given that the CDR3 carries no conserved phenylalanine or tryptophan at its end. This rearrangement joins TRBV6-6 to TRBJ1-5; D call uncertain. V was trimmed by 6 bases and J by 1 base, leaving 10 bases between them. The CDR3 consists of 14 residues. CDR1 is MNHNY and CDR2 is SVGAGI in the germline V gene (reference sequence). The CDR3 protein is CASRVPGSNQPQHL. The CDR3 coding sequence is TGTGCCAGCAGGGTCCCCGGAAGCAATCAGCCCCAGCATCTT.

This clonotype has at least ten counts. CDR3 bases: TGCAGCGTCGCGACAGGGTACCAAGAGACCCAGTACTTC. This translates into CSVATGYQETQYF. The chain combines TRBV29-1 with TRBJ2-5, with TRBD1 matching 7 bases. The V gene's germline CDR1 is SQVTM and CDR2 ANQGSEA. Trimming removed 6 bases from V and 0 bases from J; junction bases left unmatched: 4. This CDR3 is 13 amino acids long.

This clonotype appeared a single time. One end of the junction is discordant with germline, which a read error may explain. The rearrangement uses TRBV29-1 and TRBJ1-2; D uncertain. CDR1 SQVTM and CDR2 ANQGSEA come from the germline V gene. The CDR3 has 12 amino acids. The CDR3 bases are TGCAGCGGTGCTGACAAGGACTATGGCTACATCTTC. The encoded protein is CSGADKDYGYIF.

This clonotype was seen more than once but under ten times. The V and J genes are TRBV11-3 and TRBJ2-5; TRBD1 agrees at 8 bases. CDR3 length equals 16 residues. Per germline, CDR1 SGHNT and CDR2 YENEEA. The V and J ends lost 4 bases and 3 bases, in that order; junction bases with no gene match: 10. The CDR3 loop is CASSSPSDREKETQYF. The CDR3 DNA reads as TGTGCCAGCAGCTCCCCCTCGGACAGGGAAAAAGAGACCCAGTACTTC.

This chain uses TRBV5-4 with TRBJ2-3; D is tentatively TRBD1 or TRBD2 (5 bases each). The CDR3 length is 17 residues. Trimming shortened V by 2 bases and J by 0 bases, and 16 bases separated the two germline ends. Germline V gene lookup returns CDR1 SGHNT and CDR2 YYREEE (reference sequence). In DNA, the CDR3 is TGTGCCAGCAGCTTTAAACACGGGGCCACCAGCACAGATACGCAGTATTTT. Its translation: CASSFKHGATSTDTQYF.